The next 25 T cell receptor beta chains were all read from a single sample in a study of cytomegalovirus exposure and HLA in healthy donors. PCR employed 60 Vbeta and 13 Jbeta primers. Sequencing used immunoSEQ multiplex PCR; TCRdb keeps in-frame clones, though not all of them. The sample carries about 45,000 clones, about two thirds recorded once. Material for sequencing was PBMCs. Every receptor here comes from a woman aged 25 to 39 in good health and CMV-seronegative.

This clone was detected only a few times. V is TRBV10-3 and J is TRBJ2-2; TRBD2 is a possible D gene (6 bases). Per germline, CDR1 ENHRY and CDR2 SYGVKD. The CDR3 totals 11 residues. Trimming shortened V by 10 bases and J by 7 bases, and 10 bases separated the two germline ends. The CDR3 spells CATVEGGELFF. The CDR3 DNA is TGTGCCACTGTGGAGGGCGGGGAGCTGTTTTTT.

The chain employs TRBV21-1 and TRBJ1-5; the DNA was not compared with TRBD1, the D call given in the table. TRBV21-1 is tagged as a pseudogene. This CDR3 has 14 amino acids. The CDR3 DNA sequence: TGTGCCAGCCACAAGAGGGGGAAGAATCAGCCCCAGCATTTT. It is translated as CASHKRGKNQPQHF.

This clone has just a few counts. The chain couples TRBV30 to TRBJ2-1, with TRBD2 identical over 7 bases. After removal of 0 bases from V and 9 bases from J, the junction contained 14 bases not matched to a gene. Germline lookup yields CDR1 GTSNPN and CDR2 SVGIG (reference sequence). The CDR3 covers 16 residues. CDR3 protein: CAWSVLSRGVGGEQFF. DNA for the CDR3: TGTGCCTGGAGTGTACTGTCCCGGGGGGTTGGGGGTGAGCAGTTCTTC.

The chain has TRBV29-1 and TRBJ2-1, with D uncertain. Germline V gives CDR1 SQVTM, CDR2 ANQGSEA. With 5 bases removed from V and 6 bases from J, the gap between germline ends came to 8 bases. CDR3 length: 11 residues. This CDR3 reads CSVIEFNEQFF. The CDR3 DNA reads TGCAGCGTTATCGAGTTCAATGAGCAGTTCTTC.

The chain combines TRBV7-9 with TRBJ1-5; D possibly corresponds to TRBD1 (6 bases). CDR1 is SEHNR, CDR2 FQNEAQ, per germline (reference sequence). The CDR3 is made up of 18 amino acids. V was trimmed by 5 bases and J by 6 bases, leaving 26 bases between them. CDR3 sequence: CASSSWDIQEPNGQPQHF. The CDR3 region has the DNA TGTGCCAGCAGCAGCTGGGACATCCAAGAACCCAACGGTCAGCCCCAGCATTTT.

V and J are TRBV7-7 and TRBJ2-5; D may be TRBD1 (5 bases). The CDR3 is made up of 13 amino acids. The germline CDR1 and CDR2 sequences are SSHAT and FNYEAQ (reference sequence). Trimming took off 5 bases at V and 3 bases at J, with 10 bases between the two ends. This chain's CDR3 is CASSLGAEETQYF. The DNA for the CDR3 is TGTGCCAGCAGCCTAGGGGCAGAAGAGACCCAGTACTTC.

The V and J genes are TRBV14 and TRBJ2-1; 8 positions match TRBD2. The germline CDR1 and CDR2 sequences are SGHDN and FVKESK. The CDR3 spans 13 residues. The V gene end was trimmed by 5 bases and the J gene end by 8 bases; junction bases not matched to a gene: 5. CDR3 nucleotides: TGTGCCAGCAGCAGGGGACTAGGCGATGAGCAGTTCTTC. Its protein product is CASSRGLGDEQFF.

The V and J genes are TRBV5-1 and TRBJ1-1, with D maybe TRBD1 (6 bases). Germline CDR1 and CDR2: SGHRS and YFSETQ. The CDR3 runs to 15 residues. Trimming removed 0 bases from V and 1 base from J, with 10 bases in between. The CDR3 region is CASSLEGETNTEAFF. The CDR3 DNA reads TGCGCCAGCAGCTTGGAGGGGGAAACGAACACTGAAGCTTTCTTT.

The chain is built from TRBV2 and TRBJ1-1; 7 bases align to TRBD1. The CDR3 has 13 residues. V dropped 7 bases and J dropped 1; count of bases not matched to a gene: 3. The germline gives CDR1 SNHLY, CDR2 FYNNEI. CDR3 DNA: TGTGCCAGCAAGGGACAGCGGAACACTGAAGCTTTCTTT. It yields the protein CASKGQRNTEAFF.

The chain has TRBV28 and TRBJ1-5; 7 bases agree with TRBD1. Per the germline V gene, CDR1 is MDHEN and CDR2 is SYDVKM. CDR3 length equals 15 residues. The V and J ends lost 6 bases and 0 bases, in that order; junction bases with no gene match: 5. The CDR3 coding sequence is TGTGCCAGCAGCCAGGGACAGATTAGCAATCAGCCCCAGCATTTT. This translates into CASSQGQISNQPQHF.

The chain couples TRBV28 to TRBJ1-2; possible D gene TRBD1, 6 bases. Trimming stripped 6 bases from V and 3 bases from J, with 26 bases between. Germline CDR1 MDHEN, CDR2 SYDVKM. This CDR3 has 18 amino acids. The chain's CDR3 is CASSPALNWGQLDYGYTF. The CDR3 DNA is TGTGCCAGCAGCCCTGCCCTAAATTGGGGGCAGTTGGACTATGGCTACACCTTC.

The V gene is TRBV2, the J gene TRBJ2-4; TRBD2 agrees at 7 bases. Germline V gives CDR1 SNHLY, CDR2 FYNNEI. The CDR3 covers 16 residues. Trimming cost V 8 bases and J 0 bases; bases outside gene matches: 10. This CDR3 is CASYSGRALAKNIQYF. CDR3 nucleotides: TGTGCCAGCTATTCTGGGAGGGCCCTAGCCAAAAACATTCAGTACTTC.

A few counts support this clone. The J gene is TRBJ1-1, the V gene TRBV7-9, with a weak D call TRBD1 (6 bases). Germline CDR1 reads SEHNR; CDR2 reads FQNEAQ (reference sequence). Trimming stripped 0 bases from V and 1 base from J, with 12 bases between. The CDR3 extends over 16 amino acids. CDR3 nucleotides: TGTGCCAGCAGCTTAGCACCAGGGGTTGCGAACACTGAAGCTTTCTTT. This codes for CASSLAPGVANTEAFF.

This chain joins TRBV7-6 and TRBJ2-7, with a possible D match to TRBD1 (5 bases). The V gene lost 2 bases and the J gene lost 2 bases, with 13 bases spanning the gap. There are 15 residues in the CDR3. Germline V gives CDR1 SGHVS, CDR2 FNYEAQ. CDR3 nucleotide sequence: TGTGCCAGCAGCTTAACAGCAGGGTCCACCTACGAGCAGTACTTC. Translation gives CASSLTAGSTYEQYF.

The CDR3 protein is CASSPRAVQEGEKLFF. The CDR3, as DNA: TGCGCCAGCAGCCCACGAGCGGTCCAGGAGGGTGAAAAACTGTTTTTT. J is TRBJ1-4 and V is TRBV5-1; no firm D call. Germline V gene lookup returns CDR1 SGHRS and CDR2 YFSETQ. This CDR3 is 16 amino acids long. V lost 4 bases and J 7 bases, leaving 20 bases between the germline ends.

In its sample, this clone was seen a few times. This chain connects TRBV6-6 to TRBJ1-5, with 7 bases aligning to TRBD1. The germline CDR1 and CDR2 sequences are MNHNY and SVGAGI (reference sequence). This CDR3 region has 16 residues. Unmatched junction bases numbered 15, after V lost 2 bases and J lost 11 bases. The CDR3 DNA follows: TGTGCCAGCAGTTACGGAGGGGGCCCGACCGGTGAAGCCCAGCATTTT. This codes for CASSYGGGPTGEAQHF.

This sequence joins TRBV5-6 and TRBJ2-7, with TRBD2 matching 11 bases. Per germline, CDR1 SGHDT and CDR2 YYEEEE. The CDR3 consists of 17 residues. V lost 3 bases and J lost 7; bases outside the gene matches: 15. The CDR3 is CASSSSGTSGLTGEQYF. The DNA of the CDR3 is TGTGCCAGCAGCTCTTCCGGGACTAGCGGCCTTACAGGGGAGCAGTACTTC.

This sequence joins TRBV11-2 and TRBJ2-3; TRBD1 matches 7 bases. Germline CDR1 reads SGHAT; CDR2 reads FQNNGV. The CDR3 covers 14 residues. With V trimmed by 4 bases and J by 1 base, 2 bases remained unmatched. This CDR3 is CASSYGQGTDTQYF. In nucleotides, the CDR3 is TGTGCCAGCAGCTACGGACAGGGCACAGATACGCAGTATTTT.

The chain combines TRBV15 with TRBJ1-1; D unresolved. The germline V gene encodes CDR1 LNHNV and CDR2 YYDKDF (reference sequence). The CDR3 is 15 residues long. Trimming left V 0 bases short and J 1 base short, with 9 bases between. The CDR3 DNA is TGTGCCACCAGCAGAGATCAGGCAGGGAACACTGAAGCTTTCTTT. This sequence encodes CATSRDQAGNTEAFF. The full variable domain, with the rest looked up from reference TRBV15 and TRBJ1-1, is DAMVIQNPRYQVTQFGKPVTLSCSQTLNHNVMYWYQQKSSQAPKLLFHYYDKDFNNEADTPDNFQSRRPNTSFCFLDIRSPGLGDTAMYLCATSRDQAGNTEAFFGQGTRLTVV.

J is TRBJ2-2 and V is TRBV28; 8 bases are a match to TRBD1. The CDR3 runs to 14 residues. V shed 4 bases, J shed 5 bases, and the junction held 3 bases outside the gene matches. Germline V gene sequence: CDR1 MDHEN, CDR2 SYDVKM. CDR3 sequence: CASSSGQGTGELFF. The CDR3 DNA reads TGTGCCAGCAGTTCAGGACAGGGAACCGGGGAGCTGTTTTTT. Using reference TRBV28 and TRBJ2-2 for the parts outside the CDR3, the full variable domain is DVKVTQSSRYLVKRTGEKVFLECVQDMDHENMFWYRQDPGLGLRLIYFSYDVKMKEKGDIPEGYSVSREKKERFSLILESASTNQTSMYLCASSSGQGTGELFFGEGSRLTVL.

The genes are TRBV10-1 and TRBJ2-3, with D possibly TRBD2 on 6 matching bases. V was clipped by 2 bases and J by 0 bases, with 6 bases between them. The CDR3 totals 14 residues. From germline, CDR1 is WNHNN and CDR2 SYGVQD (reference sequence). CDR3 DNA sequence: TGCGCCAGCAGTGAGGGGACTAGCACAGATACGCAGTATTTT. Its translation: CASSEGTSTDTQYF.

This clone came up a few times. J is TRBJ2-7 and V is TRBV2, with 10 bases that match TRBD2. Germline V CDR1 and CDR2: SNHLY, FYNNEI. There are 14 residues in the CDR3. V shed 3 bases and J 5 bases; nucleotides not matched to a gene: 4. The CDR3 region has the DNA TGTGCCAGCAGTGATGGGGGGACTAGCGACGAGCAGTACTTC. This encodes CASSDGGTSDEQYF.

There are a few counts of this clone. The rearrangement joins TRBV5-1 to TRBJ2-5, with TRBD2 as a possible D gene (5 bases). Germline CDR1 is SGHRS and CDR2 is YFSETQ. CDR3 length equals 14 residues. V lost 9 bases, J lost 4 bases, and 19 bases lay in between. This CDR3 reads CATSPASEGETQYF. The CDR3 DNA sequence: TGCGCCACCTCTCCAGCTAGTGAGGGAGAGACCCAGTACTTC.

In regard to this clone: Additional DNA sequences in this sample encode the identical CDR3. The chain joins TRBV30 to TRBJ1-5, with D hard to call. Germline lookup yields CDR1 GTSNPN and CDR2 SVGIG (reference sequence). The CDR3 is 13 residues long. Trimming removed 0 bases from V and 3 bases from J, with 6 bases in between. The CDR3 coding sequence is TGTGCCTGGAGTGTAAGCCCCAATCAGCCCCAGCATTTT. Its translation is CAWSVSPNQPQHF.

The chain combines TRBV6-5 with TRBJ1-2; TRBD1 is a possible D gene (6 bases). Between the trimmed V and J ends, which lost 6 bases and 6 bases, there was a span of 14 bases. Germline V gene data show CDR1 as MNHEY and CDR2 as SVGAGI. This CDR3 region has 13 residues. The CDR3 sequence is CASSRDRMDGYTF. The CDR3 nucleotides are TGTGCCAGCAGCCGTGACAGGATGGATGGCTACACCTTC.